The 20 T cell receptor beta chains reported below all come from one sample, sequenced in a study of control samples from healthy donors and cancer patients. Assay: immunoSEQ multiplex PCR; the TCRdb copy retains only in-frame clones and omits some. The table lists 390,000 or so clones, 75% to 95% of them singletons. The material sequenced was PBMCs. Source of these receptors: a man in his forties with head and neck cancer.

V is TRBV6-6 and J is TRBJ1-2, with D uncertain. Germline V gene lookup returns CDR1 MNHNY and CDR2 SVGAGI (reference sequence). V was clipped by 10 bases and J by 4 bases, with 7 bases between them. The CDR3 contains 10 residues. In DNA form, the CDR3 reads TGTGCCACCATTGGCTATGGCTACACCTTC. Protein: CATIGYGYTF.

This chain links TRBV24-1 with TRBJ2-2, with D uncertain. Trimming took off 0 bases at V and 1 base at J, with 5 bases between the two ends. Germline CDR1 KGHDR, CDR2 SFDVKD. The CDR3 is 15 residues long. The CDR3 sequence: CATSDLGQNTGELFF. As DNA, the CDR3 is TGTGCCACCAGTGATTTGGGCCAGAACACCGGGGAGCTGTTTTTT.

The chain links TRBV19 to TRBJ1-5; D unresolved. CDR1 LNHDA and CDR2 SQIVND come from the germline V gene (reference sequence). The CDR3 covers 15 residues. The V end was cut by 11 bases, the J end by 0 bases, with 17 bases between. The CDR3 region is CAVTTSDNSNQPQHF. The CDR3 DNA follows: TGTGCCGTTACCACATCAGACAATAGCAATCAGCCCCAGCATTTT.

This chain links TRBV7-2 with TRBJ2-7; 10 bases agree with TRBD1. J lost 1 base, V lost 2 bases, and 5 bases had no gene match. CDR1 and CDR2 (germline): SGHTA, FQGNSA. The CDR3 has 16 amino acids. Written as DNA, the CDR3 is TGTGCCAGCAGCTTACAAGGGACAGGGGTTTCCTACGAGCAGTACTTC. It specifies CASSLQGTGVSYEQYF.

The DNA for the CDR3 is TGTGCCAGCAGCTTAGGAGGGGTAGCGGGAGGCCTAGCCAATGAGCAGTTCTTC. The encoded protein is CASSLGGVAGGLANEQFF. The chain combines TRBV7-2 with TRBJ2-1; 10 positions agree with TRBD2. V trimming: 1 base; J trimming: 6 bases; junction bases outside the gene matches: 12. The germline V gene has CDR1 SGHTA and CDR2 FQGNSA. The CDR3 is 18 residues long.

The chain carries TRBV27 and TRBJ2-1; 8 positions match TRBD2. The CDR3 length is 15 residues. Trimming removed 2 bases from V and 1 base from J; junction bases left unmatched: 1. Germline V gene lookup returns CDR1 MNHEY and CDR2 SMNVEV (reference sequence). CDR3 in DNA: TGTGCCAGCAGTTTAGCGGGAGGTTCCTACAATGAGCAGTTCTTC. Translating gives CASSLAGGSYNEQFF.

The V call is TRBV5-5, the J call TRBJ1-6; TRBD1 aligns across 8 bases. The CDR3 consists of 17 residues. V shed 0 bases and J 7 bases; nucleotides not matched to a gene: 9. The germline V gene has CDR1 SGHKS and CDR2 YYEKEE (reference sequence). In DNA form, the CDR3 reads TGTGCCAGCAGCTTGGGGAGAGGACAGGGCGGGAATTCACCCCTCCACTTT. It codes for CASSLGRGQGGNSPLHF.

This clone showed up just once. The chain combines TRBV7-2 with TRBJ1-1, with D perhaps matching TRBD1 (5 bases). The CDR3 is 14 amino acids. V lost 8 bases to trimming and J lost 5 bases, with 18 bases between them. Germline-derived CDR1 and CDR2 are SGHTA and FQGNSA. For the CDR3, the DNA is TGTGCCAGCCGAGGTGGGGGTTCAGGAACTGAAGCTTTCTTT. The encoded protein is CASRGGGSGTEAFF.

DNA of the CDR3: TGCGCCAGCAGCCAAGATTCGGTCGGCAGGGGCGGCTATGGCTACACCTTC. It translates to CASSQDSVGRGGYGYTF. V usage is TRBV4-1 and J usage is TRBJ1-2, with TRBD1 as a possible D gene (6 bases). CDR3 size: 17 residues. V lost 0 bases and J lost 4, with 18 bases in between. CDR1 MGHRA and CDR2 YSYEKL come from the germline V gene.

The rearrangement uses TRBV5-5 and TRBJ2-7, with 8 nucleotides matching TRBD1. With 0 bases clipped from V and 2 bases from J, the junction kept 4 bases outside the gene matches. The CDR3 contains 15 residues. The germline V gene encodes CDR1 SGHKS and CDR2 YYEKEE (reference sequence). Here the CDR3 DNA reads TGTGCCAGCAGCTTGGGGACAGGGTTAGCCTACGAGCAGTACTTC. Its protein is CASSLGTGLAYEQYF.

This clone was detected once. This chain links TRBV29-1 with TRBJ2-7; TRBD2 is a possible D gene (6 bases). Germline V gene sequence: CDR1 SQVTM, CDR2 ANQGSEA. V was shortened by 3 bases and J by 0 bases, with 12 bases between the two germline ends. The CDR3 runs 14 residues. The CDR3 loop is CSVEEGISSYEQYF. The CDR3 region has the DNA TGCAGCGTTGAGGAGGGGATTAGCTCCTACGAGCAGTACTTC.

This chain links TRBV19 with TRBJ2-6; D remains ambiguous. Germline values: CDR1 LNHDA, CDR2 SQIVND (reference sequence). The CDR3 sequence is 14 residues long. Trimming stripped 9 bases from V and 0 bases from J, with 9 bases between. CDR3 sequence reads: CASRMGSGANVLTF. The CDR3 region has the DNA TGTGCCAGCCGAATGGGCTCTGGGGCCAACGTCCTGACTTTC.

This clone was recorded once. The chain has TRBV2 and TRBJ2-4, with TRBD2 matching over 10 bases. The CDR3 loop spans 16 amino acids. Germline V lookup: CDR1 SNHLY, CDR2 FYNNEI. The V and J ends lost 6 bases and 0 bases, in that order; junction bases with no gene match: 5. The CDR3 loop reads CASSLAGGVAKNIQYF. The CDR3 DNA reads as TGTGCCAGCAGCTTAGCGGGAGGCGTAGCCAAAAACATTCAGTACTTC.

The V call is TRBV10-3, the J call TRBJ1-2; the D gene is possibly TRBD1 (6 bases). The CDR3 is 13 residues long. Germline CDR1 and CDR2: ENHRY and SYGVKD. The V and J ends lost 3 bases and 4 bases respectively, with 9 bases between them. For the CDR3, the DNA is TGTGCCATCAGTGATCCCAGGGGCTATGGCTACACCTTC. Its translation is CAISDPRGYGYTF.

The chain combines TRBV16 with TRBJ1-4; D call uncertain. V was clipped by 4 bases and J by 4 bases, with 10 bases between them. CDR1 and CDR2 from the germline V gene are KGHSY and FQNENV. CDR3 size: 14 residues. The CDR3 sequence: CASSRGQYNEKLFF. CDR3 coding DNA: TGTGCCAGCAGCCGTGGGCAGTATAATGAAAAACTGTTTTTT.

The V and J genes are TRBV28 and TRBJ2-3; D gene uncertain. The CDR3 is made up of 15 amino acids. V lost 2 bases, J lost 1 base, and 10 bases lay in between. Germline values: CDR1 MDHEN, CDR2 SYDVKM. The CDR3 bases are TGTGCCAGCAGTTTAGGTCCGACCCGCACAGATACGCAGTATTTT. It encodes CASSLGPTRTDTQYF.

This chain uses TRBV9 with TRBJ1-1, with 7 bases aligning to TRBD1. The junction had 12 bases not matched to a gene; V was cut back by 4 bases and J by 6 bases. Germline assignment: CDR1 SGDLS and CDR2 YYNGEE. The length of the CDR3 is 15 residues. The CDR3: CASSPRLMTGPEAFF. The CDR3 nucleotides are TGTGCCAGCAGCCCTAGACTGATGACAGGGCCTGAAGCTTTCTTT. The full variable domain, its missing parts supplied by reference TRBV9 and TRBJ1-1, is DSGVTQTPKHLITATGQRVTLRCSPRSGDLSVYWYQQSLDQGLQFLIQYYNGEERAKGNILERFSAQQFPDLHSELNLSSLELGDSALYFCASSPRLMTGPEAFFGQGTRLTVV.

About this clone: This same CDR3 is encoded by further DNA sequences in the sample. In DNA, the CDR3 is TGCAGCGGGGGGAGGGGGGGCAACACTGAAGCTTTCTTT. The encoded protein is CSGGRGGNTEAFF. The rearrangement uses TRBV29-1 and TRBJ1-1; D might be TRBD1 (6 bases). This CDR3 spans 13 amino acids. Trimming took off 7 bases at V and 2 bases at J, with 14 bases between the two ends. Germline values: CDR1 SQVTM, CDR2 ANQGSEA.

This clone came up once. The chain joins TRBV11-3 to TRBJ2-7; TRBD2 matches 12 bases. CDR1 and CDR2 from the germline V gene are SGHNT and YENEEA. The CDR3 totals 15 residues. V lost 3 bases, J lost 2 bases, and 2 bases stayed unmatched. CDR3 sequence reads: CASSLTSGGAYEQYF. Written as DNA, the CDR3 is TGTGCCAGCAGCTTGACTAGCGGGGGCGCCTACGAGCAGTACTTC.

This clone has just one count. The genes are TRBV24-1 and TRBJ2-5, with D hard to call. The germline V gene has CDR1 KGHDR and CDR2 SFDVKD. The CDR3 contains 13 residues. Trimming removed 9 bases from V and 4 bases from J, with 14 bases in between. The CDR3 here is CATAASPSETQYF. DNA of the CDR3: TGTGCCACCGCCGCTTCTCCCTCAGAGACCCAGTACTTC.